This T cell receptor (beta chain) was observed in a study of identical twins. Study-level points and caveats: Sequences that were beta out-of-frame showed weaker excess twin sharing.

V gave up 5 bases and J gave up 1 base, with 10 bases separating them. Germline V gives CDR1 ENHRY, CDR2 SYGVKD. This CDR3 is 14 amino acids long. This clonotype was picked up a small number of times. Its matching antigen is unknown. A universal primer site came from template switching; cDNA carried unique molecular identifiers. From the 5' RACE reads, TCRdb called clonotypes with MiXCR, one entry per CDR3 protein. The sample lists some 500,000 distinct CDR3 sequences, 20% to 25% occurring once. This sample was shared with a second study, whose subject was T cells expressing NK-cell markers. That source notes: NKG2C+ dominant clonotypes from several donors made up roughly 1.0-8% of CD8+ T cells.

The sequence derives from a woman younger than 30 in good health. Sequences were obtained from CD4+ T cells sorted from blood. The chain has TRBV10-3 and TRBJ2-3, with D possibly TRBD1 on 6 matching bases. CDR3 sequence (DNA): TGTGCCATCAGTTCGGACAGCCGCACAGATACGCAGTATTTT. The encoded protein is CAISSDSRTDTQYF.